Sequencing of this T cell receptor (beta chain) was carried out in a study of cytomegalovirus exposure and HLA in healthy donors. Profiling relied on immunoSEQ multiplex PCR, and the TCRdb table lists in-frame clones only, not all of them. The sample yields roughly 120,000 clones, about 94% seen once. Study-level results: Researchers counted roughly 150 TCR beta chains as cytomegalovirus-associated.

Comment on this clone: Its antigen remains unidentified.

Germline V gene data show CDR1 as SNHLY and CDR2 as FYNNEI. The CDR3 consists of 12 residues. Trimming left V 5 bases short and J 7 bases short, with 9 bases between. This clonotype originated in a woman aged 18-35 years in good health and CMV-seronegative. This chain joins TRBV2 and TRBJ2-1, with a tentative D call TRBD1 (6 bases). Sequenced input: PBMCs. CDR3: CASSTRGNEQFF. The DNA for the CDR3 is TGTGCCAGCAGTACCAGGGGTAATGAGCAGTTCTTC.